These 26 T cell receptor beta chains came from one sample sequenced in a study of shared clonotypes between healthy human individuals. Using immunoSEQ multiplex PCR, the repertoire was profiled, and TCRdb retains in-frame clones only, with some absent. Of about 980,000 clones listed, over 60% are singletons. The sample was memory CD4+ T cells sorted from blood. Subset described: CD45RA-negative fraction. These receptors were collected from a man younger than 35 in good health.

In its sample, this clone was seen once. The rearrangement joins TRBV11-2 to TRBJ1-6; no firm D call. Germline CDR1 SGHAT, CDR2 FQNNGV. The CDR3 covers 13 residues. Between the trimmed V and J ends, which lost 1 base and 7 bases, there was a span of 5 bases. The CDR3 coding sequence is TGTGCCAGCAGCTTAGTGCAGAATTCACCCCTCCACTTT. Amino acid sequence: CASSLVQNSPLHF.

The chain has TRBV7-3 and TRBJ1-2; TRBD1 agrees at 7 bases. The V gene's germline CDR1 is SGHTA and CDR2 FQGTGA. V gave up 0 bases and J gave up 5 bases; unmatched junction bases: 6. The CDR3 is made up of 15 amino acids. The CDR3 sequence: CASSLTGGKGYGYTF. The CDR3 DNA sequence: TGTGCCAGCAGCTTAACAGGGGGCAAAGGGTATGGCTACACCTTC.

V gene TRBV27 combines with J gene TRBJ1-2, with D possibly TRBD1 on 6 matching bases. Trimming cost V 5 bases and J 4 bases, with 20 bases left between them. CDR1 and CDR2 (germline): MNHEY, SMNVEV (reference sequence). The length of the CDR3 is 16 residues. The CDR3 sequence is CASSGQGGGRGYGYTF. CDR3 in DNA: TGTGCCAGCAGTGGGCAGGGAGGGGGTCGGGGCTATGGCTACACCTTC.

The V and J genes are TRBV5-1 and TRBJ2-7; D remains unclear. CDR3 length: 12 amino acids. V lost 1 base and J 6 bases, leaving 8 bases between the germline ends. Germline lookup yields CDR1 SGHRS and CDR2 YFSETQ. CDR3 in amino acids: CASSLKSGEQYF. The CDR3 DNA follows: TGCGCCAGCAGCTTGAAGTCGGGCGAGCAGTACTTC.

The CDR3 loop reads CASSPTAGGTYNEQFF. The CDR3 nucleotides are TGCGCCAGCAGCCCCACAGCGGGGGGGACCTACAATGAGCAGTTCTTC. The chain is built from TRBV4-1 and TRBJ2-1; 10 positions agree with TRBD2. Trimming cost V 4 bases and J 2 bases; bases outside gene matches: 5. This CDR3 is built from 16 residues. Germline loops: CDR1 MGHRA, CDR2 YSYEKL.

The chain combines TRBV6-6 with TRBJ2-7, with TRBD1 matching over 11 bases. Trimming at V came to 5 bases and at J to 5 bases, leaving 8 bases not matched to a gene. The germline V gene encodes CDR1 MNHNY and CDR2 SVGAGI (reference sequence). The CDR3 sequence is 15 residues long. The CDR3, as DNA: TGTGCCAGCAGTCCCTGGGACAGGGGGAGGGACGAGCAGTACTTC. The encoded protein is CASSPWDRGRDEQYF.

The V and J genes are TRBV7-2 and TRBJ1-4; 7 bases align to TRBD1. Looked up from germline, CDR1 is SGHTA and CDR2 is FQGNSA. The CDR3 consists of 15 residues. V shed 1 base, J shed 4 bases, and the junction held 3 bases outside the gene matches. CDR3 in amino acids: CASSLGTGRNEKLFF. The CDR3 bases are TGTGCCAGCAGCTTAGGGACAGGCCGTAATGAAAAACTGTTTTTT.

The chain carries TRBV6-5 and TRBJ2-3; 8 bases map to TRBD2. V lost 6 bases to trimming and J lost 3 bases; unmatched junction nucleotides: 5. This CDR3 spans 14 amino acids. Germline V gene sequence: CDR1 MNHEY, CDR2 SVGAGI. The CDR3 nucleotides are TGTGCCAGCAGGATAGCGGGGTTGACAGATACGCAGTATTTT. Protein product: CASRIAGLTDTQYF.

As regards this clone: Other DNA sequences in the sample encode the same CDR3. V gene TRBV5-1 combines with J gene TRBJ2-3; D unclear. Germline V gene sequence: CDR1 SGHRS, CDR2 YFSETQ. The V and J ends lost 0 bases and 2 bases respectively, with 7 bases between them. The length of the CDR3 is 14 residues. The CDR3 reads CASSLGSLTDTQYF. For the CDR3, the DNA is TGCGCCAGCAGCTTGGGTAGTCTCACAGATACGCAGTATTTT.

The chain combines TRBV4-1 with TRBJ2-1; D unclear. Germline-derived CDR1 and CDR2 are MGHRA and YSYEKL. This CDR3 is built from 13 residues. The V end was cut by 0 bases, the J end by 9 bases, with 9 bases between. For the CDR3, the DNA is TGCGCCAGCAGCCAAGATGTGGCTGGTGAGCAGTTCTTC. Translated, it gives CASSQDVAGEQFF.

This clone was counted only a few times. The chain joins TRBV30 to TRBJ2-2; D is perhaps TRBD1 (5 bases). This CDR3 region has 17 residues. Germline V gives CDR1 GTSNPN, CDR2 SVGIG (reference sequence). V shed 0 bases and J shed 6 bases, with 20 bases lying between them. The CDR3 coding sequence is TGTGCCTGGAGTGTGGGCAGGGTTCGCCTCCGGGCCGGGGAGCTGTTTTTT. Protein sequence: CAWSVGRVRLRAGELFF.

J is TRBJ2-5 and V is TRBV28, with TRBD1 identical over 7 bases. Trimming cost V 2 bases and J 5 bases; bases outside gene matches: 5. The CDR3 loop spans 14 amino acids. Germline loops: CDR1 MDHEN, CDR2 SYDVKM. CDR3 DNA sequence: TGTGCCAGCAGTTTACGTACAGGGGATGAGACCCAGTACTTC. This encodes CASSLRTGDETQYF.

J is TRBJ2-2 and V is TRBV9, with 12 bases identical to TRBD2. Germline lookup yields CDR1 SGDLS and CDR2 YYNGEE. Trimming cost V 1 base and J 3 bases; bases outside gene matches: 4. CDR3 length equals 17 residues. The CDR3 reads CASSVTLAGGDTGELFF. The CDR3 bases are TGTGCCAGCAGCGTAACCCTAGCGGGAGGGGACACCGGGGAGCTGTTTTTT.

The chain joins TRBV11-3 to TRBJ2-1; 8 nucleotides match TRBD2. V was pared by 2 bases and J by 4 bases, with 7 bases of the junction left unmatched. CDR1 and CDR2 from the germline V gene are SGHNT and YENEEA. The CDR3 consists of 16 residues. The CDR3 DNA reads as TGTGCCAGCAGCTTAAACGGGGGGGCGAAGTACAATGAGCAGTTCTTC. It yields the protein CASSLNGGAKYNEQFF. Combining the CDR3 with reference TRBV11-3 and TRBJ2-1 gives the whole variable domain EAGVVQSPRYKIIEKKQPVAFWCNPISGHNTLYWYLQNLGQGPELLIRYENEEAVDDSQLPKDRFSAERLKGVDSTLKIQPAELGDSAVYLCASSLNGGAKYNEQFFGPGTRLTVL.

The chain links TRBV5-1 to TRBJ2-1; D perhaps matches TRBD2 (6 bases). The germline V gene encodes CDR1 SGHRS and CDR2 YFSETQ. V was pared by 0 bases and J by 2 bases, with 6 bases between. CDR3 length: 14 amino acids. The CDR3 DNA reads TGCGCCAGCAGCTTGGGGGAGGCCTACAATGAGCAGTTCTTC. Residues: CASSLGEAYNEQFF.

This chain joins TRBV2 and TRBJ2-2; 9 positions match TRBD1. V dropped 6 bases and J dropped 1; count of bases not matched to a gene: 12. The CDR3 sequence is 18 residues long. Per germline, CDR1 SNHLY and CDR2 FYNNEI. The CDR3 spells CASSAGQGTRGNTGELFF. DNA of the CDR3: TGTGCCAGCAGCGCGGGACAGGGCACTAGAGGGAACACCGGGGAGCTGTTTTTT.

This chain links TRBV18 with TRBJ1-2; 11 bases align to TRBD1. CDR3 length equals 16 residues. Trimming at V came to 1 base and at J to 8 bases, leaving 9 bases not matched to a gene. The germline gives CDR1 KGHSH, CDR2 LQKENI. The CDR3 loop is CASSPRLDRGHLGYTF. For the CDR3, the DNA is TGTGCCAGCTCACCACGCCTGGACAGGGGGCATCTAGGCTACACCTTC.

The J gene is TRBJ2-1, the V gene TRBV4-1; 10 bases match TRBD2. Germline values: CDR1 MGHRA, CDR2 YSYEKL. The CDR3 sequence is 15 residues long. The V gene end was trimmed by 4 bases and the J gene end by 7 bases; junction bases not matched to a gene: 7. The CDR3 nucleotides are TGCGCCAGCAGCCTCGCTAGCGGGAGTACGAATGAGCAGTTCTTC. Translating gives CASSLASGSTNEQFF.

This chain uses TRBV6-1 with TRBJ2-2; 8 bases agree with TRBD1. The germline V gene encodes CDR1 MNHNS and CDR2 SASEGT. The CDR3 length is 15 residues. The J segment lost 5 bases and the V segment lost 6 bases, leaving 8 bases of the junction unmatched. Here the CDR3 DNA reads TGTGCCAGCAGAAGGACAGGGCGAGTTACCGGGGAGCTGTTTTTT. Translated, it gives CASRRTGRVTGELFF.

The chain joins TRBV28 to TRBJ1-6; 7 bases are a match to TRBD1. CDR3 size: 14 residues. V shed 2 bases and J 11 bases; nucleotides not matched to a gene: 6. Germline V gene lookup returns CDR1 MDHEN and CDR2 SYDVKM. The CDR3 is CASSLEQGGTPLHF. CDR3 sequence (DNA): TGTGCCAGCAGTTTAGAGCAGGGGGGTACACCCCTCCACTTT.

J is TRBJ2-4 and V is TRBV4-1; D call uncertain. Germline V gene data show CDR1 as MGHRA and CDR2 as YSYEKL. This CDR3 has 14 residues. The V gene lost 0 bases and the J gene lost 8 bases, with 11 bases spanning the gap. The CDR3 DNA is TGCGCCAGCAGCCAAGATCAAGGTCTCGACATTCAGTACTTC. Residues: CASSQDQGLDIQYF.

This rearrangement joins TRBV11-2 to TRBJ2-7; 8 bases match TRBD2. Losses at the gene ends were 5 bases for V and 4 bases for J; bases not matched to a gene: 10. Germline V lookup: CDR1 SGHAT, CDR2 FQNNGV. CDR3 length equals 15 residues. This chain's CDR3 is CASSPSSGSLYEQYF. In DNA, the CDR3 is TGTGCCAGCAGCCCCTCGAGCGGGAGCTTATACGAGCAGTACTTC.

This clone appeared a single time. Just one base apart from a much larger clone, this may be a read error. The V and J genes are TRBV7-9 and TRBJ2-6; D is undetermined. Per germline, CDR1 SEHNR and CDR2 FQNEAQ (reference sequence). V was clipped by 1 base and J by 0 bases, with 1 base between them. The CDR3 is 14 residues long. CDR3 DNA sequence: TGTGCCAGCAGCTTAGGCTCTGGGGCCAACGTCCTGACTTTC. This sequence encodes CASSLGSGANVLTF.

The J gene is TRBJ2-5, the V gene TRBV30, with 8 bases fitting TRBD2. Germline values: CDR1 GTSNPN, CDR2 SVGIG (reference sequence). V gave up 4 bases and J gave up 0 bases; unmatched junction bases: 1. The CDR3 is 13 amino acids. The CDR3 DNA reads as TGTGCCTGGACTAGCGGGCACCAAGAGACCCAGTACTTC. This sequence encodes CAWTSGHQETQYF.

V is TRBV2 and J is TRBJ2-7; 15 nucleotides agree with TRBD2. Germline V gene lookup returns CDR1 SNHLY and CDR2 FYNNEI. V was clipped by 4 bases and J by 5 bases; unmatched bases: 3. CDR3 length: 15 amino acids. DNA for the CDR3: TGTGCCAGCAGTGGGGGACTAGCGGGAGGCCACGAGCAGTACTTC. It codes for CASSGGLAGGHEQYF.

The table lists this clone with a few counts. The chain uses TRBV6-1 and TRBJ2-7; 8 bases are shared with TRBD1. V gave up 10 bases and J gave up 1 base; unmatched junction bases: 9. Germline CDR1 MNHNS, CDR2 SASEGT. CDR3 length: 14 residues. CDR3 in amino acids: CATRTGLESYEQYF. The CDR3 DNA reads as TGTGCCACCAGGACAGGGCTTGAGTCCTACGAGCAGTACTTC.